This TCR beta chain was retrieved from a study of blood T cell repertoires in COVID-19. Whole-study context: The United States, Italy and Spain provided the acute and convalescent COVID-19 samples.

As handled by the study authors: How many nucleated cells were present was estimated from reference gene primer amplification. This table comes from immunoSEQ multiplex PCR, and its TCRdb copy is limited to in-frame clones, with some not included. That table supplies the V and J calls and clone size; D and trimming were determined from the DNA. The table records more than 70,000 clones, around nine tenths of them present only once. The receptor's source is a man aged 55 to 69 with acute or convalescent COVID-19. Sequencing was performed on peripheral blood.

CDR3 in DNA: TGTGCCTGGAGTGGTCTAGCGGGAGGAAAAGATACGCAGTATTTT. Translation gives CAWSGLAGGKDTQYF. The chain employs TRBV30 and TRBJ2-3, with 11 bases identical to TRBD2. Germline V gene data show CDR1 as GTSNPN and CDR2 as SVGIG (reference sequence). The CDR3 has 15 amino acids. V trimming: 1 base; J trimming: 5 bases; junction bases outside the gene matches: 5.